This is a list of T cell receptor beta chains from one sample in a study of shared clonotypes between healthy human individuals. Sequencing used immunoSEQ multiplex PCR; TCRdb keeps in-frame clones, though not all of them. The table has about 2 million clones, just under 95% seen once; the top ten hold less than 1.5%. The specimen was naive CD8+ T cells sorted from blood. The receptors come from a young man in good health. Each CDR3 is given with its conserved first and last residue. Fields, in order: clone size, V gene, CDR3 length, J gene, D gene, CDR3 protein, CDR3 DNA. D genes are given only for firm matches. Not all rows give a size; the values are once, few, many and, for expanded clones, a class.

size: .
V: TRBV6-1
length: 14
J: TRBJ2-3
D: .
CDR3: CASSEGIFTDTQYF
DNA: TGTGCCAGCAGTGAGGGGATCTTCACAGATACGCAGTATTTT

size: .
V: TRBV5-1
length: 13
J: TRBJ2-7
D: .
CDR3: CASQPAKSYEQYF
DNA: TGCGCCAGCCAGCCCGCTAAATCCTACGAGCAGTACTTC

size: .
V: TRBV9
length: 14
J: TRBJ2-2
D: .
CDR3: CASSQAGRPGELFF
DNA: TGTGCCAGCAGCCAAGCAGGACGGCCCGGGGAGCTGTTTTTT

size: once
V: TRBV4-1
length: 16
J: TRBJ2-5
D: .
CDR3: CASSQELSGAGETQYF
DNA: TGCGCCAGCAGCCAAGAACTGTCGGGGGCTGGAGAGACCCAGTACTTC

size: .
V: TRBV6-5
length: 15
J: TRBJ2-2
D: .
CDR3: CASGSGVMNTGELFF
DNA: TGTGCCAGCGGGTCGGGGGTGATGAACACCGGGGAGCTGTTTTTT

size: .
V: TRBV2
length: 16
J: TRBJ1-2
D: TRBD1
CDR3: CASSPQTGGEYYGYTF
DNA: TGTGCCAGCAGTCCTCAAACAGGGGGCGAATACTATGGCTACACCTTC

size: .
V: TRBV29-1
length: 12
J: TRBJ1-2
D: TRBD1
CDR3: CSAMGQSGGYTF
DNA: TGCAGCGCTATGGGACAGAGTGGGGGCTACACCTTC

size: .
V: TRBV30
length: 14
J: TRBJ1-3
D: .
CDR3: CAWSGQVGGNTIYF
DNA: TGTGCCTGGAGTGGCCAGGTGGGAGGAAACACCATATATTTT

size: .
V: TRBV10-2
length: 12
J: TRBJ1-5
D: .
CDR3: CASRTGNQPQHF
DNA: TGCGCCAGCCGCACGGGAAATCAGCCCCAGCATTTT

size: .
V: TRBV19
length: 15
J: TRBJ2-7
D: .
CDR3: CASSIDFGTKYEQYF
DNA: TGTGCCAGTAGTATAGATTTCGGGACCAAGTACGAGCAGTACTTC

size: .
V: TRBV4-3
length: 15
J: TRBJ1-2
D: .
CDR3: CASSQDGGVGYGYTF
DNA: TGCGCCAGCAGCCAGGACGGGGGGGTAGGCTATGGCTACACCTTC

size: .
V: TRBV28
length: 16
J: TRBJ1-2
D: TRBD1
CDR3: CASSLGQGAENYGYTF
DNA: TGTGCCAGCAGTCTAGGACAGGGGGCCGAGAACTATGGCTACACCTTC

size: .
V: TRBV4-3
length: 15
J: TRBJ2-7
D: .
CDR3: CASSQGSGSHYEQYF
DNA: TGCGCCAGCAGCCAAGGATCAGGTTCGCACTACGAGCAGTACTTC

size: once
V: TRBV19
length: 14
J: TRBJ2-5
D: .
CDR3: CASGEGHNGETQYF
DNA: TGTGCCAGTGGTGAGGGGCACAACGGGGAGACCCAGTACTTC

size: .
V: TRBV6-1
length: 13
J: TRBJ2-7
D: .
CDR3: CASSDSRGGEQYF
DNA: TGTGCCAGCAGTGATAGTCGGGGAGGCGAGCAGTACTTC

size: .
V: TRBV27
length: 15
J: TRBJ2-3
D: .
CDR3: CASSPQGTRADTQYF
DNA: TGTGCCAGCAGTCCCCAGGGGACGAGGGCAGATACGCAGTATTTT

size: .
V: TRBV5-6
length: 14
J: TRBJ2-7
D: TRBD1
CDR3: CASSLQGHPYEQYF
DNA: TGTGCCAGCAGTTTACAGGGGCACCCCTACGAGCAGTACTTC

size: .
V: TRBV9
length: 15
J: TRBJ2-3
D: .
CDR3: CASSLGQRSTDTQYF
DNA: TGTGCCAGCAGCTTAGGGCAGCGGAGCACAGATACGCAGTATTTT

size: .
V: TRBV9
length: 14
J: TRBJ2-3
D: TRBD1
CDR3: CASSGGQGGDTQYF
DNA: TGTGCCAGCAGCGGGGGACAGGGAGGAGATACGCAGTATTTT

size: .
V: TRBV29-1
length: 13
J: TRBJ2-7
D: TRBD1
CDR3: CSVETGGSDEQYF
DNA: TGCAGCGTTGAAACAGGGGGGTCGGACGAGCAGTACTTC

size: .
V: TRBV7-9
length: 15
J: TRBJ2-5
D: TRBD2
CDR3: CASRSRLAVQETQYF
DNA: TGTGCCAGCAGATCCCGACTAGCGGTTCAAGAGACCCAGTACTTC

size: once
V: TRBV28
length: 16
J: TRBJ1-2
D: .
CDR3: CASSLRRHEGSDGYTF
DNA: TGTGCCAGCAGTTTACGGCGGCATGAGGGTTCGGATGGCTACACCTTC

size: .
V: TRBV2
length: 13
J: TRBJ1-1
D: .
CDR3: CASMGWMNTEAFF
DNA: TGTGCCAGCATGGGTTGGATGAACACTGAAGCTTTCTTT

size: .
V: TRBV5-1
length: 16
J: TRBJ2-5
D: TRBD2
CDR3: CASSPYWTSGGETQYF
DNA: TGCGCCAGCAGCCCCTACTGGACTAGCGGGGGGGAGACCCAGTACTTC

size: .
V: TRBV27
length: 14
J: TRBJ2-7
D: .
CDR3: CASGEGEAPYEQYF
DNA: TGTGCCAGCGGGGAGGGGGAGGCCCCCTACGAGCAGTACTTC

size: .
V: TRBV28
length: 13
J: TRBJ1-2
D: .
CDR3: CASSLRQNYGYTF
DNA: TGTGCCAGCAGTTTAAGACAGAACTATGGCTACACCTTC

size: .
V: TRBV6-5
length: 15
J: TRBJ2-1
D: .
CDR3: CASSYAGTHYNEQFF
DNA: TGTGCCAGCAGTTACGCCGGGACACATTACAATGAGCAGTTCTTC

size: .
V: TRBV19
length: 14
J: TRBJ2-5
D: .
CDR3: CASSPGVPRWGQYF
DNA: TGTGCCAGTAGTCCGGGAGTTCCTAGGTGGGGCCAGTACTTC

size: once
V: TRBV5-6
length: 15
J: TRBJ1-3
D: .
CDR3: CASSWTTEGTNTIYF
DNA: TGTGCCAGCAGCTGGACGACAGAGGGAACAAACACCATATATTTT

size: .
V: TRBV5-1
length: 14
J: TRBJ2-7
D: .
CDR3: CASSPRRRIYEQYF
DNA: TGCGCCAGCAGCCCCCGCAGGCGAATCTACGAGCAGTACTTC

size: .
V: TRBV4-3
length: 13
J: TRBJ2-1
D: .
CDR3: CASSQDSYNEQFF
DNA: TGCGCCAGCAGCCAAGATTCCTACAATGAGCAGTTCTTC

size: .
V: TRBV16
length: 12
J: TRBJ1-2
D: .
CDR3: CASSQSWDGYTF
DNA: TGTGCCAGCAGCCAATCCTGGGATGGCTACACCTTC

size: .
V: TRBV5-4
length: 15
J: TRBJ2-1
D: .
CDR3: CASSVGWGMDNEQFF
DNA: TGTGCCAGCAGCGTTGGTTGGGGGATGGACAATGAGCAGTTCTTC

size: .
V: TRBV4-1
length: 13
J: TRBJ2-7
D: TRBD1
CDR3: CASSQGRGQEQYF
DNA: TGCGCCAGCAGCCAAGGCAGGGGGCAAGAGCAGTACTTC

size: once
V: TRBV9
length: 17
J: TRBJ1-3
D: TRBD1
CDR3: CASSGQGTYNSGNTIYF
DNA: TGTGCCAGCAGCGGACAGGGAACCTATAACTCTGGAAACACCATATATTTT

size: .
V: TRBV6-5
length: 11
J: TRBJ2-7
D: TRBD2
CDR3: CASWRGYEQYF
DNA: TGTGCCAGCTGGCGGGGGTACGAGCAGTACTTC

size: .
V: TRBV6-1
length: 14
J: TRBJ1-1
D: .
CDR3: CASSLLQGNTEAFF
DNA: TGTGCCAGCAGCTTACTACAGGGGAACACTGAAGCTTTCTTT

size: .
V: TRBV7-3
length: 13
J: TRBJ2-1
D: .
CDR3: CASSSTSYNEQFF
DNA: TGTGCCAGCAGCTCAACTTCGTACAATGAGCAGTTCTTC

size: .
V: TRBV6-1
length: 15
J: TRBJ1-5
D: .
CDR3: CASSDEAGVSQPQHF
DNA: TGTGCCAGCAGTGACGAGGCAGGGGTTAGTCAGCCCCAGCATTTT

size: .
V: TRBV21-1
length: 16
J: TRBJ2-7
D: .
CDR3: CATTQNGKGPLGEQYF
DNA: TGTGCCACCACACAAAACGGCAAGGGGCCCCTGGGAGAGCAGTACTTC

size: .
V: TRBV9
length: 15
J: TRBJ2-5
D: .
CDR3: CASSASGTPQETQYF
DNA: TGTGCCAGCAGCGCCTCCGGGACGCCCCAAGAGACCCAGTACTTC

size: .
V: TRBV6-1
length: 13
J: TRBJ2-7
D: .
CDR3: CASSAGSSYEQYF
DNA: TGTGCCAGCAGCGCGGGCTCCTCCTACGAGCAGTACTTC

size: .
V: TRBV9
length: 12
J: TRBJ2-7
D: .
CDR3: CASSSQGSEQYF
DNA: TGTGCCAGCAGCTCCCAGGGGAGCGAGCAGTACTTC

size: .
V: TRBV7-2
length: 17
J: TRBJ2-7
D: .
CDR3: CASSLGWQASPDYEQYF
DNA: TGTGCCAGCAGCTTAGGGTGGCAGGCCTCTCCCGACTACGAGCAGTACTTC

size: .
V: TRBV7-9
length: 15
J: TRBJ2-5
D: .
CDR3: CASSPTQGGQETQYF
DNA: TGTGCCAGCAGCCCTACTCAGGGGGGCCAAGAGACCCAGTACTTC

size: .
V: TRBV27
length: 12
J: TRBJ2-7
D: TRBD1
CDR3: CASRGTAPKQYF
DNA: TGTGCCAGCAGGGGGACAGCGCCTAAGCAGTACTTC

size: .
V: TRBV15
length: 15
J: TRBJ1-6
D: .
CDR3: CATSLRSGVGSPLHF
DNA: TGTGCCACCAGCTTACGATCAGGGGTGGGTTCACCCCTCCACTTT

size: once
V: TRBV10-3
length: 14
J: TRBJ1-5
D: TRBD1
CDR3: CAITLQGGNQPQHF
DNA: TGTGCCATCACCCTACAGGGGGGCAATCAGCCCCAGCATTTT

size: .
V: TRBV11-2
length: 13
J: TRBJ2-5
D: .
CDR3: CASSLRGQETQYF
DNA: TGTGCCAGCAGCCTTCGGGGTCAAGAGACCCAGTACTTC

size: .
V: TRBV10-3
length: 15
J: TRBJ2-7
D: TRBD2
CDR3: CAISPTRGGTYEQYF
DNA: TGTGCCATCAGCCCGACTCGGGGGGGGACCTACGAGCAGTACTTC

size: once
V: TRBV1
length: 17
J: TRBJ2-5
D: .
CDR3: CTSSQEGGRRREETQYF
DNA: TGCACCAGCAGCCAAGAGGGGGGACGGCGGAGGGAGGAGACCCAGTACTTC

size: .
V: TRBV27
length: 16
J: TRBJ2-3
D: TRBD2
CDR3: CASSLLAGDYTDTQYF
DNA: TGTGCCAGCAGTCTTCTAGCGGGGGATTACACAGATACGCAGTATTTT

size: .
V: TRBV19
length: 11
J: TRBJ2-7
D: .
CDR3: CASSDSYEQYF
DNA: TGTGCCAGTAGTGACAGTTACGAGCAGTACTTC